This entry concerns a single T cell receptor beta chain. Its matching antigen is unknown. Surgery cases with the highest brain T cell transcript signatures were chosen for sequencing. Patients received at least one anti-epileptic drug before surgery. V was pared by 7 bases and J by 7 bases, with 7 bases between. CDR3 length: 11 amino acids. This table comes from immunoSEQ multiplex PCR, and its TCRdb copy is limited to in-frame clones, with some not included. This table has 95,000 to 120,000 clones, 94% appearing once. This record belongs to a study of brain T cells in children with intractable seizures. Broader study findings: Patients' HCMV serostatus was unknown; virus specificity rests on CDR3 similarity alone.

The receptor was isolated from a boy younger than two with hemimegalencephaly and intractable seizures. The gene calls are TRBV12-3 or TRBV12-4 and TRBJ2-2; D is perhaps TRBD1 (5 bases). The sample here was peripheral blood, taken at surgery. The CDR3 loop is CASTGFGELFF. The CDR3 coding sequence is TGTGCCAGCACAGGGTTCGGGGAGCTGTTTTTT.